A selection of T cell receptor beta chains follows, all from one sample in a study of OX40 agonist ivuxolimab in advanced cancers. Measured with immunoSEQ multiplex PCR; TCRdb has only the in-frame clones, and not every one. The repertoire holds fewer than 100,000 clones, with 85% to 90% as singletons. Sequences were derived from CD4+ or CD8+ T cells sorted from blood, sampled in a trial of the OX40 agonist ivuxolimab. All receptors come from an adult with an advanced solid tumor such as melanoma, head and neck, liver or kidney cancer. The CDR3 runs from the conserved cysteine through the conserved F or W. Each record gives: V gene, D gene, CDR3 length, J gene, clone size, CDR3 protein, CDR3 DNA. D genes are given only for firm matches. Some rows have no size entry. The others give once, few or many, or a class for an expanded clone.

v_call: TRBV6-5; d_call: .; cdr3_length: 16; j_call: TRBJ2-2; clone_size: .; cdr3_aa: CASSYSSRVHTGELFF; cdr3_nt: TGTGCCAGCAGTTACTCGAGCAGGGTTCATACCGGGGAGCTGTTTTTT
v_call: TRBV29-1; d_call: .; cdr3_length: 9; j_call: TRBJ2-5; clone_size: .; cdr3_aa: CSVDGTQYF; cdr3_nt: TGCAGCGTTGACGGGACCCAGTACTTC
v_call: TRBV5-1; d_call: .; cdr3_length: 12; j_call: TRBJ2-3; clone_size: .; cdr3_aa: CASSLEADTQYF; cdr3_nt: TGCGCCAGCAGCTTAGAGGCAGATACGCAGTATTTT
v_call: TRBV12-5; d_call: .; cdr3_length: 18; j_call: TRBJ1-5; clone_size: .; cdr3_aa: CASGLESLTSGSGQPQHF; cdr3_nt: TGTGCTAGTGGTTTGGAATCGCTTACTTCAGGGTCGGGTCAGCCCCAGCATTTT
v_call: TRBV5-1; d_call: .; cdr3_length: 14; j_call: TRBJ2-2; clone_size: .; cdr3_aa: CASSFTPNTGELFF; cdr3_nt: TGCGCCAGCAGCTTCACTCCGAACACCGGGGAGCTGTTTTTT
v_call: TRBV13; d_call: TRBD1; cdr3_length: 17; j_call: TRBJ1-1; clone_size: .; cdr3_aa: CASSELQWRGRNTEAFF; cdr3_nt: TGTGCCAGCAGCGAACTACAATGGAGGGGGCGGAACACTGAAGCTTTCTTT
v_call: TRBV6-1; d_call: TRBD1; cdr3_length: 14; j_call: TRBJ2-7; clone_size: .; cdr3_aa: CASSEGTGSYEQYF; cdr3_nt: TGTGCCAGCAGTGAAGGGACAGGCTCCTACGAGCAGTACTTC
v_call: TRBV28; d_call: .; cdr3_length: 14; j_call: TRBJ2-7; clone_size: .; cdr3_aa: CASTPGSRSYEQYF; cdr3_nt: TGTGCCAGCACCCCGGGATCCAGATCCTACGAGCAGTACTTC
v_call: TRBV27; d_call: .; cdr3_length: 13; j_call: TRBJ2-7; clone_size: .; cdr3_aa: CASSLTGLHEQYF; cdr3_nt: TGTGCCAGCAGCCTGACCGGACTCCACGAGCAGTACTTC
v_call: TRBV28; d_call: .; cdr3_length: 14; j_call: TRBJ1-5; clone_size: few; cdr3_aa: CASSLGHDHQPQHF; cdr3_nt: TGTGCCAGCAGTTTGGGACACGACCATCAGCCCCAGCATTTT
v_call: TRBV5-1; d_call: .; cdr3_length: 14; j_call: TRBJ2-7; clone_size: .; cdr3_aa: CASSPGDSTYEQYF; cdr3_nt: TGCGCCAGCAGCCCGGGGGACAGTACCTACGAGCAGTACTTC
v_call: TRBV7-2; d_call: TRBD2; cdr3_length: 17; j_call: TRBJ2-7; clone_size: once; cdr3_aa: CASSPPGLAASSYEQYF; cdr3_nt: TGTGCCAGCAGCCCCCCGGGACTAGCGGCTAGCTCCTACGAGCAGTACTTC
v_call: TRBV9; d_call: TRBD2; cdr3_length: 19; j_call: TRBJ2-1; clone_size: .; cdr3_aa: CASSVAGLAGSRVDNEQFF; cdr3_nt: TGTGCCAGCAGCGTAGCCGGACTAGCGGGTTCAAGAGTTGACAATGAGCAGTTCTTC
v_call: TRBV29-1; d_call: .; cdr3_length: 15; j_call: TRBJ2-7; clone_size: .; cdr3_aa: CSVETSDSLSYEQYF; cdr3_nt: TGCAGCGTTGAGACTTCGGACAGTTTATCCTACGAGCAGTACTTC
v_call: TRBV12-5; d_call: TRBD1; cdr3_length: 14; j_call: TRBJ2-1; clone_size: .; cdr3_aa: CASGPGTGIHEQFF; cdr3_nt: TGTGCTAGTGGACCCGGGACAGGGATCCATGAGCAGTTCTTC
v_call: TRBV6-5; d_call: TRBD1; cdr3_length: 16; j_call: TRBJ1-1; clone_size: .; cdr3_aa: CASSSYYSGTGSEAFF; cdr3_nt: TGTGCCAGCAGTTCTTATTACTCCGGGACAGGATCTGAAGCTTTCTTT
v_call: TRBV6-6; d_call: TRBD2; cdr3_length: 14; j_call: TRBJ2-7; clone_size: once; cdr3_aa: CASSQRERTYEQYF; cdr3_nt: TGTGCCAGCAGTCAGCGGGAGCGAACCTACGAGCAGTACTTC
v_call: TRBV7-9; d_call: TRBD1; cdr3_length: 14; j_call: TRBJ1-2; clone_size: .; cdr3_aa: CASSLTGTGAGYTF; cdr3_nt: TGTGCCAGCAGCTTAACCGGGACAGGGGCTGGCTACACCTTC
v_call: TRBV29-1; d_call: TRBD2; cdr3_length: 14; j_call: TRBJ2-3; clone_size: .; cdr3_aa: CSVGTSGITDTQYF; cdr3_nt: TGCAGCGTTGGGACTAGCGGGATCACAGATACGCAGTATTTT
v_call: TRBV6-5; d_call: .; cdr3_length: 15; j_call: TRBJ2-5; clone_size: once; cdr3_aa: CASSYRPGVPETQYF; cdr3_nt: TGTGCCAGCAGTTACCGGCCAGGGGTACCAGAGACCCAGTACTTC
v_call: TRBV6-1; d_call: .; cdr3_length: 15; j_call: TRBJ2-3; clone_size: .; cdr3_aa: CASSRLFDAADTQYF; cdr3_nt: TGTGCCAGCTCTCGCCTGTTCGATGCAGCAGATACGCAGTATTTT
v_call: TRBV27; d_call: .; cdr3_length: 16; j_call: TRBJ2-7; clone_size: .; cdr3_aa: CASSLQGGQSRVEQYF; cdr3_nt: TGTGCCAGCAGTTTACAAGGCGGACAGTCCCGCGTCGAGCAGTACTTC
v_call: TRBV28; d_call: TRBD2; cdr3_length: 16; j_call: TRBJ2-3; clone_size: .; cdr3_aa: CASVTGLAGGEDTQYF; cdr3_nt: TGTGCCAGCGTGACGGGACTAGCGGGAGGGGAAGATACGCAGTATTTT
v_call: TRBV20-1; d_call: .; cdr3_length: 10; j_call: TRBJ2-1; clone_size: .; cdr3_aa: CSAAQNEQFF; cdr3_nt: TGCAGTGCTGCCCAGAATGAGCAGTTCTTC
v_call: TRBV7-9; d_call: .; cdr3_length: 12; j_call: TRBJ1-5; clone_size: once; cdr3_aa: CASSLGFQPQHF; cdr3_nt: TGTGCCAGCAGCTTAGGATTCCAGCCCCAGCATTTT
v_call: TRBV30; d_call: .; cdr3_length: 13; j_call: TRBJ1-1; clone_size: .; cdr3_aa: CAWNRVRDAEAFF; cdr3_nt: TGTGCCTGGAACAGGGTTCGGGACGCTGAAGCTTTCTTT
v_call: TRBV30; d_call: TRBD1; cdr3_length: 15; j_call: TRBJ1-4; clone_size: .; cdr3_aa: CAWSGDRVGREKLFF; cdr3_nt: TGTGCCTGGAGCGGGGACAGGGTAGGACGTGAAAAACTGTTTTTT
v_call: TRBV5-6; d_call: TRBD2; cdr3_length: 16; j_call: TRBJ2-7; clone_size: .; cdr3_aa: CASSLEPSGRVHEQYF; cdr3_nt: TGTGCCAGCAGCTTGGAGCCTAGCGGGAGGGTCCACGAGCAGTACTTC
v_call: TRBV27; d_call: TRBD1; cdr3_length: 14; j_call: TRBJ1-2; clone_size: .; cdr3_aa: CASSTSGQWGGYTF; cdr3_nt: TGTGCCAGCAGTACCTCGGGACAGTGGGGCGGCTACACCTTC
v_call: TRBV5-1; d_call: TRBD1; cdr3_length: 17; j_call: TRBJ2-6; clone_size: once; cdr3_aa: CASSLEGGAHGANVLTF; cdr3_nt: TGCGCCAGCAGCTTGGAAGGGGGCGCGCATGGGGCCAACGTCCTGACTTTC
v_call: TRBV14; d_call: TRBD2; cdr3_length: 15; j_call: TRBJ2-5; clone_size: .; cdr3_aa: CASSQEGGFRETQYF; cdr3_nt: TGTGCCAGCAGCCAAGAGGGAGGGTTTCGTGAGACCCAGTACTTC
v_call: TRBV27; d_call: .; cdr3_length: 12; j_call: TRBJ2-2; clone_size: .; cdr3_aa: CASSLTAGELFF; cdr3_nt: TGTGCCAGCAGCTTGACAGCCGGGGAGCTGTTTTTT
v_call: TRBV4-1; d_call: .; cdr3_length: 15; j_call: TRBJ1-1; clone_size: .; cdr3_aa: CASSQDLGARTEAFF; cdr3_nt: TGCGCCAGCAGCCAAGATTTGGGGGCTAGAACTGAAGCTTTCTTT
v_call: TRBV9; d_call: TRBD1; cdr3_length: 16; j_call: TRBJ1-4; clone_size: .; cdr3_aa: CASSSRGEGGWEKLFF; cdr3_nt: TGTGCCAGCAGCTCACGTGGGGAAGGGGGCTGGGAAAAACTGTTTTTT
v_call: TRBV6-7; d_call: .; cdr3_length: 19; j_call: TRBJ1-6; clone_size: few; cdr3_aa: CASSYSSREGVLDNSPLHF; cdr3_nt: TGTGCCAGCAGTTACTCGAGCCGGGAGGGGGTACTTGATAATTCACCCCTCCACTTT
v_call: TRBV9; d_call: .; cdr3_length: 12; j_call: TRBJ2-7; clone_size: .; cdr3_aa: CASSGDFYEQYF; cdr3_nt: TGTGCCAGCAGCGGGGACTTCTACGAGCAGTACTTC
v_call: TRBV27; d_call: .; cdr3_length: 16; j_call: TRBJ2-2; clone_size: .; cdr3_aa: CASSLAGASNTGELFF; cdr3_nt: TGTGCCAGCAGTTTGGCAGGGGCGTCGAACACCGGGGAGCTGTTTTTT
v_call: TRBV4-1; d_call: TRBD2; cdr3_length: 15; j_call: TRBJ2-5; clone_size: .; cdr3_aa: CASSSRLAAQETQYF; cdr3_nt: TGCGCCAGCAGCTCCAGACTAGCGGCACAAGAGACCCAGTACTTC
v_call: TRBV25-1; d_call: TRBD1; cdr3_length: 15; j_call: TRBJ1-6; clone_size: .; cdr3_aa: CASSEYWGQNSPLHF; cdr3_nt: TGTGCCAGCAGTGAATACTGGGGACAGAATTCACCCCTCCACTTT
v_call: TRBV7-9; d_call: TRBD2; cdr3_length: 17; j_call: TRBJ2-7; clone_size: .; cdr3_aa: CASSFTPGLAGGFEQYF; cdr3_nt: TGTGCCAGCAGCTTCACCCCGGGACTAGCGGGAGGGTTCGAGCAGTACTTC
v_call: TRBV7-6; d_call: .; cdr3_length: 13; j_call: TRBJ1-1; clone_size: once; cdr3_aa: CASSLSPRAEAFF; cdr3_nt: TGTGCCAGCAGCTTAAGTCCTCGCGCTGAAGCTTTCTTT
v_call: TRBV4-1; d_call: TRBD2; cdr3_length: 16; j_call: TRBJ2-1; clone_size: .; cdr3_aa: CASSDISGSSYNEQFF; cdr3_nt: TGCGCCAGCAGCGACATTAGCGGGAGCTCCTACAATGAGCAGTTCTTC
v_call: TRBV7-9; d_call: TRBD2; cdr3_length: 17; j_call: TRBJ2-7; clone_size: once; cdr3_aa: CASSLPSGTSGSYEQYF; cdr3_nt: TGTGCCAGCAGCTTACCCTCCGGGACTAGCGGATCCTACGAGCAGTACTTC
v_call: TRBV5-4; d_call: .; cdr3_length: 15; j_call: TRBJ1-2; clone_size: .; cdr3_aa: CASSLIPQSPYGYTF; cdr3_nt: TGTGCCAGCAGCTTGATACCCCAGTCTCCGTATGGCTACACCTTC
v_call: TRBV10-3; d_call: TRBD1; cdr3_length: 17; j_call: TRBJ1-1; clone_size: .; cdr3_aa: CAISESMGTADPTEAFF; cdr3_nt: TGTGCCATCAGTGAGTCAATGGGGACAGCAGACCCCACTGAAGCTTTCTTT
v_call: TRBV7-2; d_call: TRBD2; cdr3_length: 17; j_call: TRBJ2-3; clone_size: .; cdr3_aa: CASSYHLSGIGTDTQYF; cdr3_nt: TGTGCCAGCAGCTACCACCTTAGCGGGATCGGAACAGATACGCAGTATTTT